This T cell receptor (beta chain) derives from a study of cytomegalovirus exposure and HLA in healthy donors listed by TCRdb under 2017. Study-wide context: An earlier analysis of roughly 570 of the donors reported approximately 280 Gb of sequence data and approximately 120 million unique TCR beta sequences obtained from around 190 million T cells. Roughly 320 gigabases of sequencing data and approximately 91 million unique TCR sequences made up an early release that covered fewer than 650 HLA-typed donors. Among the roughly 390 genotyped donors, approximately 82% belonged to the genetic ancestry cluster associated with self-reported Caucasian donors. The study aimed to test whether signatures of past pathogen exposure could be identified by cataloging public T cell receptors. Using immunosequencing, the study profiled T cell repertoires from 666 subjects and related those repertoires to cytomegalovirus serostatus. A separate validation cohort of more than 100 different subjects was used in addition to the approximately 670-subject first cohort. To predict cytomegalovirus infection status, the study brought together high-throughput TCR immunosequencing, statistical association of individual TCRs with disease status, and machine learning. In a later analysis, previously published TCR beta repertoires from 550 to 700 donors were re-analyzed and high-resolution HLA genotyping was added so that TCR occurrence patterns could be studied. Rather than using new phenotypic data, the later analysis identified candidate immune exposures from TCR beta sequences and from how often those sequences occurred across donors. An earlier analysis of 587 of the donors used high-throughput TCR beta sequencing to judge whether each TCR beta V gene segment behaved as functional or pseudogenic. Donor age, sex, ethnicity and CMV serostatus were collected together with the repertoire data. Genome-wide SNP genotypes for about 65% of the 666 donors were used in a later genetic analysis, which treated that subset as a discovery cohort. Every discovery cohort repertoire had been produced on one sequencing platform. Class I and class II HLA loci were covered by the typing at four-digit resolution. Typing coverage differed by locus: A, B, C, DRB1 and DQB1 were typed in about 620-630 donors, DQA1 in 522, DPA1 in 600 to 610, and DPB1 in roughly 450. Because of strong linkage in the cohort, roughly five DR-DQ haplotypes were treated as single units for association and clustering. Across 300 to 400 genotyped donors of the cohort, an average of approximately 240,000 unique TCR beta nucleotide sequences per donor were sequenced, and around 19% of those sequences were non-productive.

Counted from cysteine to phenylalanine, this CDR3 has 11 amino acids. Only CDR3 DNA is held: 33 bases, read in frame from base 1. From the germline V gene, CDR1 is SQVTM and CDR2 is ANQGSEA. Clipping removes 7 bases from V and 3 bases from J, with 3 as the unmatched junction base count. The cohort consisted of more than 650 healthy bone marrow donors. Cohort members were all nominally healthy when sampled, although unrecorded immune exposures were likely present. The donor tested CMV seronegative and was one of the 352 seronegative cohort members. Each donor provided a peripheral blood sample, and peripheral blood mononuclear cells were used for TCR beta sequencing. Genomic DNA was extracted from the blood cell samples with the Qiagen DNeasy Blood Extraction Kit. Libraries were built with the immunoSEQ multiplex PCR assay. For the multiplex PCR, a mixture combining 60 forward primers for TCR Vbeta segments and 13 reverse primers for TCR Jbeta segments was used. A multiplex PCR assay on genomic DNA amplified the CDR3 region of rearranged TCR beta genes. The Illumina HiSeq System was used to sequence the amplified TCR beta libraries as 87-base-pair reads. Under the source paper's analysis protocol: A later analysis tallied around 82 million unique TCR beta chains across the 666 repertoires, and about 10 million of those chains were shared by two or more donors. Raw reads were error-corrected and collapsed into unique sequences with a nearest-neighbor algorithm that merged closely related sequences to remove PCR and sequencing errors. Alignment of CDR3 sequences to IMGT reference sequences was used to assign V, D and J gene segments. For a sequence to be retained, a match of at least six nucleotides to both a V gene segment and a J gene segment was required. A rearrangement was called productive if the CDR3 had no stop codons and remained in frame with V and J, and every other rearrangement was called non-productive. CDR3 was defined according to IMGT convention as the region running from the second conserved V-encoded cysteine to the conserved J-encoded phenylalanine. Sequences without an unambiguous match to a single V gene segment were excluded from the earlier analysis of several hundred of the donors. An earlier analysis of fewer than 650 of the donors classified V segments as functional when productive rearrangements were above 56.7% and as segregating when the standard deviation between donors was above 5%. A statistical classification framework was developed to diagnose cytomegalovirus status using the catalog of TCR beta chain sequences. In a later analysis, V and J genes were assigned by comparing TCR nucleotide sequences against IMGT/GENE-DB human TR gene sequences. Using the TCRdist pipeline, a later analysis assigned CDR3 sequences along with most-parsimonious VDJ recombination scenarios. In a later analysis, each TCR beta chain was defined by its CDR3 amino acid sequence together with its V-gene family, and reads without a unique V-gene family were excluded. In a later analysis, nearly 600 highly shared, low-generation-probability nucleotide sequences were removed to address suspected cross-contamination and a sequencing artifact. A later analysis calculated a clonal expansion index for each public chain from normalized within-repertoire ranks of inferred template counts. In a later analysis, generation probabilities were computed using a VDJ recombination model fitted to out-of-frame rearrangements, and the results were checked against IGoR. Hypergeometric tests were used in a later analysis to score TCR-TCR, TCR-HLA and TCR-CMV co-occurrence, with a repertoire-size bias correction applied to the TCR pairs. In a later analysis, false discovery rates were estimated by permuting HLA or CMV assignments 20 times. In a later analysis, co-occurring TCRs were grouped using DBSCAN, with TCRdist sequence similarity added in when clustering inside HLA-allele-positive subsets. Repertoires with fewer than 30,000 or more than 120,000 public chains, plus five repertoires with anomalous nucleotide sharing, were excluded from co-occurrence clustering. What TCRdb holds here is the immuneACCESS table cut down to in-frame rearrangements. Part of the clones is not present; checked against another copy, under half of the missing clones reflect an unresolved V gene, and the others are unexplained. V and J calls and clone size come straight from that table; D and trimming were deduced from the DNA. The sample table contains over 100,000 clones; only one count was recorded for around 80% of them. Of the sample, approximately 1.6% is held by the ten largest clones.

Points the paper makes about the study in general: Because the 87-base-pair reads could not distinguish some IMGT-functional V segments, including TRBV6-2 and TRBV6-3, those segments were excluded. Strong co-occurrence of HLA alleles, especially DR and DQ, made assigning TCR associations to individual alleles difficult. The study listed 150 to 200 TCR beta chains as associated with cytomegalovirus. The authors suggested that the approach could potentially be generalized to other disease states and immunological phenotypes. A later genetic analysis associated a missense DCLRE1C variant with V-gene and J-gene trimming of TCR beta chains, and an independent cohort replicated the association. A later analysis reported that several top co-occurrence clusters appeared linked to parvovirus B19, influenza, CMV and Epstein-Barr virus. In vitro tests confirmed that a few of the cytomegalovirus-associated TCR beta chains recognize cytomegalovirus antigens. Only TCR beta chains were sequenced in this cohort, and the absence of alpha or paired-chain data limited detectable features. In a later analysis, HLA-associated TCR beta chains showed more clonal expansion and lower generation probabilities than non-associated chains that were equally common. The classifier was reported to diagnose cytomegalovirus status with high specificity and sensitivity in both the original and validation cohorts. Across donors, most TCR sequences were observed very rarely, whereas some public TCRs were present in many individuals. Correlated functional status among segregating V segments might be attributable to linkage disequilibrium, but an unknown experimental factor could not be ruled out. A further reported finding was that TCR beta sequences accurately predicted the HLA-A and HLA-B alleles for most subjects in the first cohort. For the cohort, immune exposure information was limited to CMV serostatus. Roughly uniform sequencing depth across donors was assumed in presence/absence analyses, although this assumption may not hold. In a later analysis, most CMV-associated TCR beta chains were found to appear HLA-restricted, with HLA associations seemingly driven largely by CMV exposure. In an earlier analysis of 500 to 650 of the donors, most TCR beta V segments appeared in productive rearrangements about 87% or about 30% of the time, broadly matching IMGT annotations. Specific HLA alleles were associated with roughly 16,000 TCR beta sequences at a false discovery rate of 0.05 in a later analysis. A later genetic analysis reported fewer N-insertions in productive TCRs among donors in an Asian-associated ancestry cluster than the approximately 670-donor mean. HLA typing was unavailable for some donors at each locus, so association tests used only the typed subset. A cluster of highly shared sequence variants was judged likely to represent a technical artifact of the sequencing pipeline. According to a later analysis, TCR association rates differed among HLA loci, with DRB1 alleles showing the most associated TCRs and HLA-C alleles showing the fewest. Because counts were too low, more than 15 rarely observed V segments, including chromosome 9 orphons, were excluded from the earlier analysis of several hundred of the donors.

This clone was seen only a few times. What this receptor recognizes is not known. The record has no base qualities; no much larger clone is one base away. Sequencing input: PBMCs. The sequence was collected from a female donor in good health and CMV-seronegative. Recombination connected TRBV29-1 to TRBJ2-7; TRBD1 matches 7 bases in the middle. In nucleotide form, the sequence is TGCAGCGCTGGACAGGACTACGAGCAGTACTTC. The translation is CSAGQDYEQYF.